This entry lists 22 T cell receptor beta chains sequenced from one sample in a study of shared clonotypes between healthy human individuals. Libraries were prepared by immunoSEQ multiplex PCR; TCRdb keeps only in-frame clonotypes and omits some of them. The sample has around 690,000 clones, 90% seen once. Sequencing was performed on memory CD8+ T cells from PBMCs. Regarding subset: CD45RO+ cells pooled with CCR7-negative TemRA cells. The receptors derive from a young man in good health. Some clones in this sample may be carry-over from other donors' samples.

The V call is TRBV5-1, the J call TRBJ2-7; D ambiguous. The germline V and J ends were trimmed by 4 bases and 0 bases, with 17 bases remaining between them. This CDR3 is built from 16 residues. The germline gives CDR1 SGHRS, CDR2 YFSETQ. The CDR3 DNA sequence: TGCGCCAGCAGCCCGAACGTCGGCGAGAGCTCCTACGAGCAGTACTTC. Translating gives CASSPNVGESSYEQYF.

The CDR3 bases are TGTGCCAGCAGCTTCTCGGGACTAGCGGGAGTTACCCAGTACTTC. Protein product: CASSFSGLAGVTQYF. This sequence joins TRBV13 and TRBJ2-5, with 14 bases aligning to TRBD2. V shed 3 bases, J shed 8 bases, and the junction held 5 bases outside the gene matches. Germline CDR1 and CDR2: PRHDT and FYEKMQ (reference sequence). The CDR3 spans 15 residues.

The chain is built from TRBV6-1 and TRBJ1-2; D is unresolved. Trimming took 2 bases from V and 5 from J, leaving 15 bases between them. The CDR3 runs to 15 residues. Germline CDR1 MNHNS, CDR2 SASEGT. CDR3 sequence (DNA): TGTGCCAGCAGTGAAACTGTAGGAACCTTATATGGCTACACCTTC. Amino acids: CASSETVGTLYGYTF.

This clone was seen just once. V and J are TRBV7-2 and TRBJ2-7; 8 positions match TRBD2. The CDR3 sequence is 15 residues long. V lost 1 base and J lost 2; bases outside the gene matches: 4. Germline V gives CDR1 SGHTA, CDR2 FQGNSA. CDR3: CASSLVAGSAYEQYF. The CDR3 coding sequence is TGTGCCAGCAGCTTAGTAGCGGGGTCCGCCTACGAGCAGTACTTC.

To note about this clone: Within the sample, other DNA sequences also encode this same CDR3. The chain has TRBV27 and TRBJ2-7, with 7 bases identical to TRBD1. The junction had 4 bases not matched to a gene; V was cut back by 3 bases and J by 2 bases. The CDR3 totals 14 residues. CDR1 MNHEY and CDR2 SMNVEV come from the germline V gene (reference sequence). CDR3 coding DNA: TGTGCCAGCAGTTTCCGGGACAGCACCTACGAGCAGTACTTC. Protein product: CASSFRDSTYEQYF.

Concerning this clone: Other DNA sequences in this sample translate to the same CDR3. The chain carries TRBV9 and TRBJ2-7, with D perhaps TRBD2 (6 bases). CDR1 SGDLS and CDR2 YYNGEE come from the germline V gene. The CDR3 loop spans 14 amino acids. V was trimmed by 0 bases and J by 0 bases, leaving 7 bases between them. The CDR3 DNA reads TGTGCCAGCAGCGTAGGGCGGGACTCCTACGAGCAGTACTTC. As protein: CASSVGRDSYEQYF.

The V gene is TRBV19, the J gene TRBJ2-1; D uncertain. CDR3 length equals 16 residues. With 5 bases removed from V and 0 bases from J, the gap between germline ends came to 14 bases. CDR1 and CDR2 from the germline V gene are LNHDA and SQIVND (reference sequence). This CDR3 is CASSVLTGLSYNEQFF. The CDR3 bases are TGTGCCAGTAGTGTCCTTACCGGGCTCTCCTACAATGAGCAGTTCTTC.

J is TRBJ2-5 and V is TRBV5-6; weak D call: TRBD1 (6 bases). The CDR3 has 15 amino acids. The germline V and J ends were trimmed by 6 bases and 5 bases, with 20 bases remaining between them. Germline assignment: CDR1 SGHDT and CDR2 YYEEEE. The CDR3 here is CASTPGWGPWETQYF. The CDR3 nucleotides are TGTGCCAGCACCCCGGGCTGGGGGCCCTGGGAGACCCAGTACTTC.

The chain has TRBV25-1 and TRBJ2-1, with D unresolved. Germline-derived CDR1 and CDR2 are MGHDK and SYGVNS. V was trimmed by 1 base and J by 6 bases, leaving 13 bases between them. There are 15 residues in the CDR3. This CDR3 is CASSEWRQQINEQFF. CDR3 in DNA: TGTGCCAGCAGTGAATGGAGACAACAGATCAATGAGCAGTTCTTC.

V gene TRBV7-9 combines with J gene TRBJ2-1, with a possible D match to TRBD1 (5 bases). The V gene's germline CDR1 is SEHNR and CDR2 FQNEAQ (reference sequence). The CDR3 has 15 residues. The V end lost 5 bases, the J end lost 5 bases, and 16 bases lay between the germline ends. CDR3 sequence reads: CASSLWTNGDNEQFF. The CDR3 nucleotides are TGTGCCAGCAGCCTTTGGACAAACGGAGACAATGAGCAGTTCTTC.

CDR3 loop: CASSFYGSSYEQYF. The CDR3 nucleotides read TGTGCCAGCAGTTTTTATGGGAGCTCCTACGAGCAGTACTTC. The chain joins TRBV28 to TRBJ2-7; a weak D match, TRBD2 (5 bases). CDR1 is MDHEN, CDR2 SYDVKM, per germline. Trimming took off 3 bases at V and 0 bases at J, with 9 bases between the two ends. The CDR3 has 14 residues.

As to this clone: Other DNA sequences from this sample encode an identical CDR3 as well. The chain combines TRBV15 with TRBJ2-5; 10 bases are a match to TRBD1. Per the germline V gene, CDR1 is LNHNV and CDR2 is YYDKDF (reference sequence). The length of the CDR3 is 14 residues. Losses at the gene ends were 3 bases for V and 4 bases for J; bases not matched to a gene: 2. CDR3 residues: CATSRTGGSETQYF. CDR3 in DNA: TGTGCCACCAGCAGGACAGGGGGCTCAGAGACCCAGTACTTC.

This chain joins TRBV11-2 and TRBJ1-4; D gene unclear. Germline assignment: CDR1 SGHAT and CDR2 FQNNGV. The V gene lost 1 base and the J gene lost 1 base, with 10 bases spanning the gap. This CDR3 comprises 16 residues. This CDR3 reads CASSLGSTLTNEKLFF. In DNA, the CDR3 is TGTGCCAGCAGCTTAGGATCTACTTTAACTAATGAAAAACTGTTTTTT.

This chain links TRBV6-6 with TRBJ2-2; D unresolved. Trimming took off 0 bases at V and 1 base at J, with 3 bases between the two ends. The CDR3 is made up of 14 amino acids. The germline CDR1 and CDR2 sequences are MNHNY and SVGAGI (reference sequence). In nucleotides, the CDR3 is TGTGCCAGCAGTTACTCGGGGAACACCGGGGAGCTGTTTTTT. Translated: CASSYSGNTGELFF.

The chain recombines TRBV7-6 with TRBJ2-7; 12 nucleotides agree with TRBD2. The germline V gene encodes CDR1 SGHVS and CDR2 FNYEAQ. V was pared by 5 bases and J by 5 bases, with 10 bases of the junction left unmatched. The CDR3 has 16 amino acids. CDR3: CASSPSSGLAGHEQYF. Written as DNA, the CDR3 is TGTGCCAGCAGCCCAAGTTCGGGACTAGCGGGCCACGAGCAGTACTTC.

The V call is TRBV7-9, the J call TRBJ2-1; D is unclear. The CDR3 contains 16 residues. Germline-derived CDR1 and CDR2 are SEHNR and FQNEAQ (reference sequence). The V end was cut by 2 bases, the J end by 5 bases, with 16 bases between. DNA of the CDR3: TGTGCCAGCAGCTTAACGTTTCCAGTAAAGAACAATGAGCAGTTCTTC. This translates into CASSLTFPVKNNEQFF.

As DNA, the CDR3 is TGTGCCAGTAGTACAGGCCCACCCGGGCCCCAGCATTTT. Encoded protein: CASSTGPPGPQHF. This rearrangement joins TRBV19 to TRBJ1-5; no clear D. Germline-derived CDR1 and CDR2 are LNHDA and SQIVND (reference sequence). The germline V and J ends were trimmed by 4 bases and 9 bases, with 13 bases remaining between them. CDR3 length: 13 amino acids.

The CDR3 reads CASSFFPQETYEQYF. The CDR3 DNA is TGTGCCAGCAGCTTTTTTCCCCAAGAAACCTACGAGCAGTACTTC. This chain uses TRBV11-2 with TRBJ2-7; D gene unclear. CDR1 SGHAT and CDR2 FQNNGV come from the germline V gene. The CDR3 spans 15 residues. V dropped 3 bases and J dropped 2 bases, with 14 bases sitting between them.

This clone appeared once. The chain links TRBV28 to TRBJ1-2; the D gene is possibly TRBD1 (6 bases). Germline CDR1 and CDR2: MDHEN and SYDVKM. The ends were cut back, 5 bases at V and 7 bases at J, with 20 bases in the middle. This CDR3 region has 15 residues. This CDR3 reads CASSPDQGLIGGYTF. CDR3 in DNA: TGTGCCAGCAGTCCAGACCAGGGGCTTATTGGTGGCTACACCTTC.

The rearrangement joins TRBV9 to TRBJ1-2; D may be TRBD1 (5 bases). Germline assignment: CDR1 SGDLS and CDR2 YYNGEE. V was cut by 4 bases and J by 8 bases, with 15 bases left in between. The length of the CDR3 is 13 residues. The CDR3 sequence is CASSLGGEEGYTF. CDR3 sequence (DNA): TGTGCCAGCAGCCTTGGGGGGGAAGAAGGCTACACCTTC.

The genes are TRBV10-3 and TRBJ2-3; 12 bases agree with TRBD2. The CDR3 extends over 18 amino acids. Per the germline V gene, CDR1 is ENHRY and CDR2 is SYGVKD. Trimming removed 2 bases from V and 1 base from J; junction bases left unmatched: 7. CDR3 region: CAISEKLAGGRGTDTQYF. In nucleotides, the CDR3 is TGTGCCATCAGTGAGAAGCTAGCGGGAGGGCGGGGCACAGATACGCAGTATTTT.

V is TRBV28 and J is TRBJ2-7; no reliable D call. The germline CDR1 and CDR2 sequences are MDHEN and SYDVKM. The CDR3 is made up of 12 amino acids. V shed 6 bases and J shed 3 bases, with 9 bases lying between them. This CDR3 reads CASSVPYYEQYF. The DNA of the CDR3 is TGTGCCAGCAGCGTCCCCTACTACGAGCAGTACTTC.